This T cell receptor beta chain was recorded in a study of OX40 agonist ivuxolimab in advanced cancers. Overall study context: Aged about 20 to 80 with a mean of 60 years, they were 82.7% male.

No patient had autoimmune disease or received systemic immunosuppression. This CDR3 is 17 amino acids long. Trimming removed 4 bases from V and 0 bases from J; junction bases left unmatched: 9. The germline gives CDR1 SGHRS, CDR2 YFSETQ. Some clones are missing from TCRdb's copy, which holds only in-frame ones; the method was immunoSEQ multiplex PCR. This repertoire shows 71,000 or so clones, approximately 78% found once; its top ten account for about 5%. This clone was found once. What it binds is not known. Overall study results and limits: Expansion of clones was among the lowest in partial responders at 0.1-3.0 mg/kg. CD4+ T cells averaged fewer expanded clones than CD8+ T cells.

The receptor comes from an adult with an advanced solid tumor such as melanoma, head and neck, liver or kidney cancer. The sequenced sample was CD4+ or CD8+ T cells sorted from blood, obtained in a trial of the OX40 agonist ivuxolimab. The chain links TRBV5-1 to TRBJ1-3; 8 positions agree with TRBD1. The CDR3 loop reads CASSHGPGQGSGNTIYF. The CDR3 bases are TGCGCCAGCAGCCACGGCCCCGGACAGGGCTCTGGAAACACCATATATTTT.